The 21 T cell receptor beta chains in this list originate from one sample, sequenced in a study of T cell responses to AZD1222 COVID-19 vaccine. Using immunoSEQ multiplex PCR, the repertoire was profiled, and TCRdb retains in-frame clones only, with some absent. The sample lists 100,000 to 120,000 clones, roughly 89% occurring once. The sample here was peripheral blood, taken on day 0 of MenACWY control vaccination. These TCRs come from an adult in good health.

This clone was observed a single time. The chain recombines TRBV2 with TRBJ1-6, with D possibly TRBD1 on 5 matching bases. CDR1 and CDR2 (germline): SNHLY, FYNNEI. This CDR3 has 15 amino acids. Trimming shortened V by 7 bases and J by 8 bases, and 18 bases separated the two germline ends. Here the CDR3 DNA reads TGTGCCAGCACCGAGACGGGGCCCGGGTATTCACCCCTCCACTTT. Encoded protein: CASTETGPGYSPLHF.

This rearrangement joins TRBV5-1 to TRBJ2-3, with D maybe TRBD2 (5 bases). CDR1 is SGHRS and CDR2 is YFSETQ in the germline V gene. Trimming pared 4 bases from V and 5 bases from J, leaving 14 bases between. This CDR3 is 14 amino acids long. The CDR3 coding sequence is TGCGCCAGCAGCACGGGCACCGGGAAAGATACGCAGTATTTT. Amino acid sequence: CASSTGTGKDTQYF.

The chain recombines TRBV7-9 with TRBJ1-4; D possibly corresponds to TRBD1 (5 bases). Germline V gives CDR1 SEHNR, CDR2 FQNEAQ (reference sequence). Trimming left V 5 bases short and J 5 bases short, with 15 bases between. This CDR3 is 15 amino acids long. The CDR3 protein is CASSQRGTVNEKLFF. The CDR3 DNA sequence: TGTGCCAGCAGCCAAAGAGGGACTGTGAATGAAAAACTGTTTTTT. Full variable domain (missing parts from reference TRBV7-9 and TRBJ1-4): DTGVSQNPRHKITKRGQNVTFRCDPISEHNRLYWYRQTLGQGPEFLTYFQNEAQLEKSRLLSDRFSAERPKGSFSTLEIQRTEQGDSAMYLCASSQRGTVNEKLFFGSGTQLSVL.

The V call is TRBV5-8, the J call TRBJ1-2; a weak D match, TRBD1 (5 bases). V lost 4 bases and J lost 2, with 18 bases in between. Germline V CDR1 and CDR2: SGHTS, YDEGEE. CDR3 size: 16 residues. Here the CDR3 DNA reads TGTGCCAGCAGCCCTCCCCAGGATACAGGAAACTATGGCTACACCTTC. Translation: CASSPPQDTGNYGYTF.

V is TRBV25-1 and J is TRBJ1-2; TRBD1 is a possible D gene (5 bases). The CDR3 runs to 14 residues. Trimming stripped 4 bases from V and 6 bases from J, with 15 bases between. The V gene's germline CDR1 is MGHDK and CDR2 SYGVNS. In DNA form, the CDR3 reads TGTGCCAGCAGTGGGAACAGGCCCCGTGATGGCTACACCTTC. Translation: CASSGNRPRDGYTF.

The CDR3 nucleotides are TGCGCCAGCAGCCACAGGTACAGGGCCGGGCCTAATGAAAAACTGTTTTTT. Amino acid sequence: CASSHRYRAGPNEKLFF. The chain links TRBV4-1 to TRBJ1-4; TRBD1 might be the D (6 bases). The germline V gene has CDR1 MGHRA and CDR2 YSYEKL. The V end was cut by 3 bases, the J end by 3 bases, with 17 bases between. This CDR3 has 17 amino acids.

For the CDR3, the DNA is TGTGCCAGTACAATACAGGGGAAGGCCGGGGAGCTGTTTTTT. Its translation: CASTIQGKAGELFF. This chain connects TRBV19 to TRBJ2-2; TRBD1 matches at 7 bases. The CDR3 contains 14 residues. From germline, CDR1 is LNHDA and CDR2 SQIVND (reference sequence). The J segment lost 6 bases and the V segment lost 7 bases, leaving 8 bases of the junction unmatched.

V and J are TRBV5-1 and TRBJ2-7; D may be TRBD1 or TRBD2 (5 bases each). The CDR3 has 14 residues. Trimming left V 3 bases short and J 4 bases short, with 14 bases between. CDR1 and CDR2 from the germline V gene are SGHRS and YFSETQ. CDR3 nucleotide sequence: TGCGCCAGCAGCTGGGACGGACCTCCGTACGAGCAGTACTTC. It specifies CASSWDGPPYEQYF.

Here the CDR3 reads CASSPWTSGNEQFF. The DNA for the CDR3 is TGTGCCAGCAGCCCATGGACTAGCGGCAATGAGCAGTTCTTC. The chain recombines TRBV3-1 (or the pseudogene TRBV3-2) with TRBJ2-1; 10 nucleotides match TRBD2. Germline trimming cut 4 bases from V and 6 bases from J; bases unmatched to any gene: 3. CDR3 length: 14 amino acids. Per germline, CDR1 LGHDT and CDR2 YNNKEL (reference sequence).

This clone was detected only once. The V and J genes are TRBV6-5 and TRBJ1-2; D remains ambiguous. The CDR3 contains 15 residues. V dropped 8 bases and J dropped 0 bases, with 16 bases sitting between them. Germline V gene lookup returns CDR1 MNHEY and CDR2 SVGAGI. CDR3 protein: CASVWVGVTNYGYTF. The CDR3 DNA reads TGTGCCAGCGTGTGGGTCGGTGTCACTAACTATGGCTACACCTTC.

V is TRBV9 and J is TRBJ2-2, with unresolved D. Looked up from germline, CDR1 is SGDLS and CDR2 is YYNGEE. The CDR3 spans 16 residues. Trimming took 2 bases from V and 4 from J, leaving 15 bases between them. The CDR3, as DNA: TGTGCCAGCAGCGTCGCTGCGGCCAGAGGCACCGGGGAGCTGTTTTTT. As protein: CASSVAAARGTGELFF. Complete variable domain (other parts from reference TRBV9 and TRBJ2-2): DSGVTQTPKHLITATGQRVTLRCSPRSGDLSVYWYQQSLDQGLQFLIQYYNGEERAKGNILERFSAQQFPDLHSELNLSSLELGDSALYFCASSVAAARGTGELFFGEGSRLTVL.

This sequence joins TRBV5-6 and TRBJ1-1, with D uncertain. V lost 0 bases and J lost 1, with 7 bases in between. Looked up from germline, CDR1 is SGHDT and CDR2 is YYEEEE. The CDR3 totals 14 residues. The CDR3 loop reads CASSLGSPNTEAFF. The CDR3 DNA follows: TGTGCCAGCAGCTTGGGCAGCCCGAACACTGAAGCTTTCTTT.

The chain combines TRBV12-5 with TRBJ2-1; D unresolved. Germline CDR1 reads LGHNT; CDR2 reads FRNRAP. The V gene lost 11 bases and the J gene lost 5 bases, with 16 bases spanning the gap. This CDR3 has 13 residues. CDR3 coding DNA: TGTGCTTCTCAGATGAGGTGGGACAATGAGCAGTTCTTC. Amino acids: CASQMRWDNEQFF.

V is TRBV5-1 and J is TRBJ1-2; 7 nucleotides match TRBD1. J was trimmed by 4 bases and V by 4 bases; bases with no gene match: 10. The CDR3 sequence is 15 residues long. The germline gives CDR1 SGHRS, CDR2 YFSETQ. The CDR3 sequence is CASSPDRASLYGYTF. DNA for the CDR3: TGCGCCAGCAGCCCAGACAGGGCCTCCCTCTATGGCTACACCTTC.

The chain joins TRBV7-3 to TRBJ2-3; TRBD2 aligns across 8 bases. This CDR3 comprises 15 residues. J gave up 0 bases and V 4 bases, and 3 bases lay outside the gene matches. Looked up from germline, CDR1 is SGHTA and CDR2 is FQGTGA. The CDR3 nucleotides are TGTGCCAGCAGCTCGTTAGCGGGGAGCACAGATACGCAGTATTTT. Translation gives CASSSLAGSTDTQYF. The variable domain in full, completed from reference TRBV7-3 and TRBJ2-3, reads GAGVSQTPSNKVTEKGKYVELRCDPISGHTALYWYRQSLGQGPEFLIYFQGTGAADDSGLPNDRFFAVRPEGSVSTLKIQRTERGDSAVYLCASSSLAGSTDTQYFGPGTRLTVL.

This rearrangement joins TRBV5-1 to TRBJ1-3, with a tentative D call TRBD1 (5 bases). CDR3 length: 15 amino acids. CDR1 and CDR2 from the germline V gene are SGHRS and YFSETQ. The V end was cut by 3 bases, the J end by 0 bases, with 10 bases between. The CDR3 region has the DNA TGCGCCAGCAGCTCCGGCGGGGGCTCTGGAAACACCATATATTTT. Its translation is CASSSGGGSGNTIYF.

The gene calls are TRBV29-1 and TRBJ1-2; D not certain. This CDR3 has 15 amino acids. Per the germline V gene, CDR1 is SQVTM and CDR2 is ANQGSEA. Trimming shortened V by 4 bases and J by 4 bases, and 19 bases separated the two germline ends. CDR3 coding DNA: TGCAGCGTTGTATCGAGGGCAGGACCTCTCTATGGCTACACCTTC. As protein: CSVVSRAGPLYGYTF.

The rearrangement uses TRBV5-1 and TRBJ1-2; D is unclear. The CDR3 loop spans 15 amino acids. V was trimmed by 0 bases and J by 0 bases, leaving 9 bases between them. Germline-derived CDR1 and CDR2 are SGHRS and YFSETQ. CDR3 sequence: CASSLAPGANYGYTF. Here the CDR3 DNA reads TGCGCCAGCAGCTTGGCGCCAGGAGCTAACTATGGCTACACCTTC.

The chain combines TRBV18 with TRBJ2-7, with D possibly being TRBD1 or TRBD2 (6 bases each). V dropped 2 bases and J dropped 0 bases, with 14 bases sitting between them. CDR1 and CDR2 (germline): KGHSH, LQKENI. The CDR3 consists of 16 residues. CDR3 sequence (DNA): TGTGCCAGCTCACCATACACAGGGAGGAGCTCCTACGAGCAGTACTTC. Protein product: CASSPYTGRSSYEQYF.

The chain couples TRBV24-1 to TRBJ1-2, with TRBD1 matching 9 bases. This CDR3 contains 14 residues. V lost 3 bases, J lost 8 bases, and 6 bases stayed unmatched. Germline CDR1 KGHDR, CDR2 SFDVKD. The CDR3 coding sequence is TGTGCCACCAGTGATATCTGGACAGGGGAGGGCTACACCTTC. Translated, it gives CATSDIWTGEGYTF.

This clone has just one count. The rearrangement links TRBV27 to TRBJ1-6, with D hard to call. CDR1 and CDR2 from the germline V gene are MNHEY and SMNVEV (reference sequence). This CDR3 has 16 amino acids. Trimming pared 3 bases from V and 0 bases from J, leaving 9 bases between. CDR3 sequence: CASSFRKASYNSPLHF. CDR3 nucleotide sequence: TGTGCCAGCAGTTTCCGGAAAGCCTCCTATAATTCACCCCTCCACTTT.